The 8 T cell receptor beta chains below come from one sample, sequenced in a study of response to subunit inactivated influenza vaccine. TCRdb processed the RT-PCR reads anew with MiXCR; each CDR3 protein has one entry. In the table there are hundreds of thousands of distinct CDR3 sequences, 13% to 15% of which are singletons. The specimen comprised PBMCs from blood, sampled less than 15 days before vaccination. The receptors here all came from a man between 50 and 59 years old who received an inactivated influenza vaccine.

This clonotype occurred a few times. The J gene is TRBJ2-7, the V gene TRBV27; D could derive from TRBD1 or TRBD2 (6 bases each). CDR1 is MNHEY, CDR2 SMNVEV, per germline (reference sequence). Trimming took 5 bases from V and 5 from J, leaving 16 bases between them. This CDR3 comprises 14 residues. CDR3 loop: CASSKQGLSNEQYF. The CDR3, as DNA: TGTGCCAGCAGTAAACAGGGACTCAGCAACGAGCAGTACTTC.

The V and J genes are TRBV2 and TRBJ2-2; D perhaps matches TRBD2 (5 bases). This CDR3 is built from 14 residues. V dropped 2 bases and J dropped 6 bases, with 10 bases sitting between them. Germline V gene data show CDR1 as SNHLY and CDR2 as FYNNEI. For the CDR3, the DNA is TGTGCCAGCAGTGAAAGAGGGATGGCCGGGGAGCTGTTTTTT. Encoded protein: CASSERGMAGELFF.

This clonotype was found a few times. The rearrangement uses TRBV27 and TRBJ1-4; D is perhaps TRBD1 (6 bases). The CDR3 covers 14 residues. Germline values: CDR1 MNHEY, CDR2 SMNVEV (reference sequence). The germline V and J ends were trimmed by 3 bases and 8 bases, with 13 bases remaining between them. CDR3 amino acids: CASSFIGGEEKLFF. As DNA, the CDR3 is TGTGCCAGCAGTTTTATAGGGGGTGAAGAAAAACTGTTTTTT.

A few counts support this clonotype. CDR3 in DNA: TGTGCCAGCAGTGGGACGGATCACACTGAAGCTTTCTTT. Protein: CASSGTDHTEAFF. V is TRBV28 and J is TRBJ1-1, with D perhaps matching TRBD1 (5 bases). This CDR3 spans 13 amino acids. Germline V gene lookup returns CDR1 MDHEN and CDR2 SYDVKM. V lost 5 bases, J lost 3 bases, and 10 bases lay in between.

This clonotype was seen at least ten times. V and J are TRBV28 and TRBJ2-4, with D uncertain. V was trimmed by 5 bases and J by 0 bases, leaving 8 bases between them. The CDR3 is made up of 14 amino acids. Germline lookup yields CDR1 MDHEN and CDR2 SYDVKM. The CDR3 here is CASSPRLAKNIQYF. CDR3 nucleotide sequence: TGTGCCAGCAGTCCTAGGCTAGCCAAAAACATTCAGTACTTC.

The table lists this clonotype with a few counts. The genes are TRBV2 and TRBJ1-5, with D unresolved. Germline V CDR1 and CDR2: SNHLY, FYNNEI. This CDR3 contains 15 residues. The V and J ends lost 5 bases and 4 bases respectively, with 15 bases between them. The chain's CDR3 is CASSLDGRGNQPQHF. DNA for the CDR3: TGTGCCAGCAGTCTTGATGGGAGAGGGAATCAGCCCCAGCATTTT. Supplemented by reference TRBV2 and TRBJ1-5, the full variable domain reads EPEVTQTPSHQVTQMGQEVILRCVPISNHLYFYWYRQILGQKVEFLVSFYNNEISEKSEIFDDQFSVERPDGSNFTLKIRSTKLEDSAMYFCASSLDGRGNQPQHFGDGTRLSIL.

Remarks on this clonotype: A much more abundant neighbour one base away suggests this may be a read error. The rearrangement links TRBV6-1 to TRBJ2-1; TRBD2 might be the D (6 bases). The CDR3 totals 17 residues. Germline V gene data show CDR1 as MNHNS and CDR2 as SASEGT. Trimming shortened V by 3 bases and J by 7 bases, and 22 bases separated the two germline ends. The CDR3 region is CASSEIKEGLNSNEQFF. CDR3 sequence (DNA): TGTGCCAGCAGTGAGATAAAGGAGGGTCTAAATTCGAATGAGCAGTTCTTC.

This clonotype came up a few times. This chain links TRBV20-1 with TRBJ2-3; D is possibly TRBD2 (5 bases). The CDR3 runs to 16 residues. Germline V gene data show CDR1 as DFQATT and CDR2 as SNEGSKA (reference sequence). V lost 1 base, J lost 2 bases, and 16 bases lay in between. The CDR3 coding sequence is TGCAGTGCTAGAGCCCCCCACGGGAAGAACACAGATACGCAGTATTTT. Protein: CSARAPHGKNTDTQYF.